This T cell receptor beta chain was observed in a study of T cell changes during pregnancy in multiple sclerosis. V was clipped by 1 base and J by 8 bases; unmatched bases: 8. The germline V gene encodes CDR1 LGHNA and CDR2 YSLEER. The CDR3 contains 16 residues. This clone was seen a single time. The method was immunoSEQ multiplex PCR; TCRdb's version includes in-frame clones alone and lacks a portion of them. The sample contains approximately 41,000 clones, over 85% of which appear only once. This chain links TRBV4-3 with TRBJ2-2, with 9 bases that match TRBD2. This clonotype originated in a female donor with multiple sclerosis, enrolled in a pregnancy study. Source: CD4+ T cells from peripheral blood mononuclear cells, taken in the first trimester of pregnancy. The CDR3 nucleotides are TGCGCCAGCAGCCAAGGGCGGGAGGGCCGAAAAGGGGAGCTGTTTTTT. Amino acid sequence: CASSQGREGRKGELFF.